The 7 T cell receptor beta chains given below trace back to one sample, sequenced in a study of blood T cells in healthy people across ages. Together with a sample-barcoded 5' primer, a J-beta primer mix was included in a second PCR lasting roughly 6 to 12 cycles. MiXCR, applied by TCRdb to the 5' RACE reads, yields one record per CDR3 protein. The repertoire holds roughly 2 million distinct CDR3 sequences, with around 48% as singletons. The sample consisted of blood. These receptors were obtained from a woman aged 40 to 50 in good health.

The chain uses TRBV6-2 or TRBV6-3 and TRBJ1-1; D unresolved. The CDR3 has 19 residues. From germline, CDR1 is MNHEY and CDR2 SVGEGT. V was trimmed by 4 bases and J by 1 base, leaving 25 bases between them. The CDR3 coding sequence is TGTGCCAGCAGTTCAAAGCCCCCATCACGGAGAGTAAAGAACACTGAAGCTTTCTTT. Its protein product is CASSSKPPSRRVKNTEAFF.

V usage is TRBV7-8 and J usage is TRBJ1-6; 7 bases fit TRBD1. CDR3 length equals 16 residues. Trimming took 0 bases from V and 8 from J; bases not matched to a gene: 7. CDR1 and CDR2 (germline): SGHVS, FQNEAQ. CDR3 nucleotides: TGTGCCAGCAGCTTAGCCTCACAGGGGCGTTATTCACCCCTCCACTTT. This sequence encodes CASSLASQGRYSPLHF.

A remark on this clonotype: This sequence may be a read error, since a much larger clone differs from it by one base. This rearrangement joins TRBV7-9 to TRBJ2-3; D is possibly TRBD2 (6 bases). Germline loops: CDR1 SEHNR, CDR2 FQNEAQ (reference sequence). The CDR3 covers 13 residues. V lost 7 bases, J lost 4 bases, and 12 bases lay in between. CDR3 bases: TGTGCCAGCACCCGAACGGGGGCAGATACGCAGTATTTT. Translation gives CASTRTGADTQYF. Full variable domain (rest looked up from reference TRBV7-9 and TRBJ2-3): DTGVSQNPRHKITKRGQNVTFRCDPISEHNRLYWYRQTLGQGPEFLTYFQNEAQLEKSRLLSDRFSAERPKGSFSTLEIQRTEQGDSAMYLCASTRTGADTQYFGPGTRLTVL.

The genes are TRBV5-1 and TRBJ1-6, with D perhaps TRBD1 (5 bases). There are 14 residues in the CDR3. The V end was cut by 5 bases, the J end by 10 bases, with 16 bases between. Germline assignment: CDR1 SGHRS and CDR2 YFSETQ. The chain's CDR3 is CASRGGGMVSPLHF. In DNA form, the CDR3 reads TGCGCCAGCAGGGGTGGGGGGATGGTGTCACCCCTCCACTTT. The variable domain in full, completed from reference TRBV5-1 and TRBJ1-6, reads KAGVTQTPRYLIKTRGQQVTLSCSPISGHRSVSWYQQTPGQGLQFLFEYFSETQRNKGNFPGRFSGRQFSNSRSEMNVSTLELGDSALYLCASRGGGMVSPLHFGNGTRLTVT.

This clonotype has only a few counts. The V call is TRBV6-6, the J call TRBJ2-7; the D is unclear. The length of the CDR3 is 14 residues. Germline V lookup: CDR1 MNHNY, CDR2 SVGAGI (reference sequence). The ends were cut back, 2 bases at V and 0 bases at J, with 8 bases in the middle. The CDR3 protein is CASSYQESSYEQYF. For the CDR3, the DNA is TGTGCCAGCAGTTACCAGGAGAGCTCCTACGAGCAGTACTTC.

This clonotype came up a few times. The chain couples TRBV5-5 to TRBJ2-7, with D perhaps matching TRBD1 (5 bases). Between the trimmed V and J ends, which lost 4 bases and 5 bases, there was a span of 13 bases. The CDR3 contains 13 residues. CDR1 and CDR2 from the germline V gene are SGHKS and YYEKEE (reference sequence). Here the CDR3 reads CASSRTRLDEQYF. CDR3 DNA sequence: TGTGCCAGCAGCCGGACACGCCTAGACGAGCAGTACTTC.

The V and J genes are TRBV6-5 and TRBJ2-3, with 7 bases lining up with TRBD1. Germline V gene lookup returns CDR1 MNHEY and CDR2 SVGAGI. The CDR3 sequence is 14 residues long. V was pared by 7 bases and J by 4 bases, with 8 bases of the junction left unmatched. The CDR3 coding sequence is TGTGCCAGCACGTCAAGGGGGCTAGCAGATACGCAGTATTTT. It encodes CASTSRGLADTQYF.